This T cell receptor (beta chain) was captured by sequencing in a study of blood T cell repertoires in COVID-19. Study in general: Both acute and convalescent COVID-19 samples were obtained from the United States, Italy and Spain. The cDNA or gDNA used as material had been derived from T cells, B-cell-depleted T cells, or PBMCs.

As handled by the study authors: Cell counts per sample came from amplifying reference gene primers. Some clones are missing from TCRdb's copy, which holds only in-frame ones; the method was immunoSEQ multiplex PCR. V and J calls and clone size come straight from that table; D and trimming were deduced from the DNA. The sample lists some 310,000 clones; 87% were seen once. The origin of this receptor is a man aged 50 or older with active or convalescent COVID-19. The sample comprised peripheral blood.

The CDR3 DNA reads TGCGCCAGCAGCGTCTCGTTCCGGGGCTATGGCTACACCTTC. Translating it yields CASSVSFRGYGYTF. J is TRBJ1-2 and V is TRBV5-1; D call uncertain. V lost 4 bases, J lost 4 bases, and 14 bases lay in between. The CDR3 sequence is 14 residues long. Germline V lookup: CDR1 SGHRS, CDR2 YFSETQ.